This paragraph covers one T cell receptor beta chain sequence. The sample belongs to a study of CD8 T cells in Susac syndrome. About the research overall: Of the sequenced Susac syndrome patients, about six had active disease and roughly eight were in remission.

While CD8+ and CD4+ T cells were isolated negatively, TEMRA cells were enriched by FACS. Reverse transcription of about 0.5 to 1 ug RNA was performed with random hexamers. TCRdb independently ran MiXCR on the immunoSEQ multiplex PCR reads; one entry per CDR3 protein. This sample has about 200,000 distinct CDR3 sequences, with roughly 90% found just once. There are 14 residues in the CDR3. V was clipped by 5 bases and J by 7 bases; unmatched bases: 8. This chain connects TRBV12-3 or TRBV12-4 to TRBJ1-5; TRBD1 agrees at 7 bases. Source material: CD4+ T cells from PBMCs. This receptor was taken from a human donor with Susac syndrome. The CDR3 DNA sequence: TGTGCCAGCAGTCCCCCGACAGGGCGCCAGCCCCAGCATTTT. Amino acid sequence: CASSPPTGRQPQHF.